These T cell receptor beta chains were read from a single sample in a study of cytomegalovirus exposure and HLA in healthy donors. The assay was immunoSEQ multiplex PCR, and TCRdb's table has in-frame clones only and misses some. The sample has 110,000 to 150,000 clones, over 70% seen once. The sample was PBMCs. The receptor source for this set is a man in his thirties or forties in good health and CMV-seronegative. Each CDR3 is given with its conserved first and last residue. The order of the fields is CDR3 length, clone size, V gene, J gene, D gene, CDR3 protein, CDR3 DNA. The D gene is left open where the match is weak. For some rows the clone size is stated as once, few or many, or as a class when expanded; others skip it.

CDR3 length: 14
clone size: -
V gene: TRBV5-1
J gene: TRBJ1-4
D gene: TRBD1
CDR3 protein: CASSLGQGSEKLFF
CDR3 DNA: TGCGCCAGCAGCTTAGGACAGGGATCCGAAAAACTGTTTTTT

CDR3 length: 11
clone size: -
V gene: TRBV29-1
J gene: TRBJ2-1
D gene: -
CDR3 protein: CSARQVHEQFF
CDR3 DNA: TGCAGCGCCAGACAGGTTCATGAGCAGTTCTTC

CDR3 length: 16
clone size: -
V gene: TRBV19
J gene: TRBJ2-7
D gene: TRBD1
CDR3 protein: CASSYQWQGGPYEQYF
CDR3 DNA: TGTGCCAGTAGCTATCAATGGCAAGGGGGCCCCTACGAGCAGTACTTC

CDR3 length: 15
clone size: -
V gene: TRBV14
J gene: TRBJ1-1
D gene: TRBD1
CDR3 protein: CASSEWGTGGPEAFF
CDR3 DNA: TGTGCCAGCAGTGAATGGGGGACAGGGGGCCCTGAAGCTTTCTTT

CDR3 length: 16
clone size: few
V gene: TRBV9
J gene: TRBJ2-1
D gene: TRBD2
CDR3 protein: CASSARSGASYNEQFF
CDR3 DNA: TGTGCCAGCAGCGCCCGGAGCGGGGCCTCCTACAATGAGCAGTTCTTC

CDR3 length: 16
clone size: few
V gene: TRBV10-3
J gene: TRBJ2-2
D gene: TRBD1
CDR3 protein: CAISDRDSVFPGELFF
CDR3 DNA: TGTGCCATCAGTGATAGGGACAGCGTATTTCCCGGGGAGCTGTTTTTT

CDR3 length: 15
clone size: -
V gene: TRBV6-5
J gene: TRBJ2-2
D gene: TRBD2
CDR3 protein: CASSRLAGGAGELFF
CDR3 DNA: TGTGCCAGCAGTAGACTAGCGGGAGGGGCCGGGGAGCTGTTTTTT

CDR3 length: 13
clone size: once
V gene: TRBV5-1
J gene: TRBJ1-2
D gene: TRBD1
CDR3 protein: CASSTDRGYGYTF
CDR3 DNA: TGCGCCAGCAGCACCGACAGGGGATATGGCTACACCTTC

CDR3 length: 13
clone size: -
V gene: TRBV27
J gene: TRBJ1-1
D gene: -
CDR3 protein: CASSLGGDTEAFF
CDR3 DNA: TGTGCCAGCAGTTTGGGGGGAGACACTGAAGCTTTCTTT

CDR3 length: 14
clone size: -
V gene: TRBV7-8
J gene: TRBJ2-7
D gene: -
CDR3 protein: CASSLGTASYEQYF
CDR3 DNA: TGTGCCAGCAGCTTAGGGACAGCGTCCTACGAGCAGTACTTC

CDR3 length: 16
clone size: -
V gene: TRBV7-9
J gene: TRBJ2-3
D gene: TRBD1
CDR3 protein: CASSFWTGSLGDTQYF
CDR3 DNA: TGTGCCAGCAGCTTTTGGACAGGGAGCCTGGGAGATACGCAGTATTTT

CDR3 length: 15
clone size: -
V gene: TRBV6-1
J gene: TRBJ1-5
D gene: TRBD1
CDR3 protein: CASTRGQGWNQPQHF
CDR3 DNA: TGTGCCAGCACCCGAGGACAGGGTTGGAATCAGCCCCAGCATTTT

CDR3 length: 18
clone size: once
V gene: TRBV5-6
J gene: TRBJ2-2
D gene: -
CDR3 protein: CASSLVGGARMNTGELFF
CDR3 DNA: TGTGCCAGCAGCTTGGTGGGGGGGGCGAGGATGAACACCGGGGAGCTGTTTTTT

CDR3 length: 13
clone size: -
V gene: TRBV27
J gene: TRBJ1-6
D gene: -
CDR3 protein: CASSFEANSPLHF
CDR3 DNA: TGTGCCAGCAGTTTTGAGGCTAATTCACCCCTCCACTTT

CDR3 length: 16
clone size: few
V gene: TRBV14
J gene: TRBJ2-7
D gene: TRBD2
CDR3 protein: CASSRTGTSALGEQYF
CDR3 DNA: TGTGCCAGCAGCCGAACCGGGACTAGCGCCTTGGGCGAGCAGTACTTC

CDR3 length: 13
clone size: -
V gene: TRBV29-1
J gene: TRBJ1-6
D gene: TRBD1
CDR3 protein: CSVSTGGNSPLHF
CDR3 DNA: TGCAGCGTGTCGACAGGGGGTAATTCACCCCTCCACTTT

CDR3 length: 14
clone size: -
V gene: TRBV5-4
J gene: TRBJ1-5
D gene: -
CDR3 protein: CASSSRGGMQPQHF
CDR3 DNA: TGTGCCAGCAGCTCAAGAGGGGGAATGCAGCCCCAGCATTTT

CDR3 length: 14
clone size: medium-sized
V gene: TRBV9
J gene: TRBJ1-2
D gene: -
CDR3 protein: CASSAWGGHYGYTF
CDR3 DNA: TGTGCCAGCAGCGCTTGGGGGGGACACTATGGCTACACCTTC

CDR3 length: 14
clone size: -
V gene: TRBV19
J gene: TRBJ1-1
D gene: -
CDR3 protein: CASTRTEGETEAFF
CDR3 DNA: TGTGCCAGTACCCGGACAGAGGGAGAAACTGAAGCTTTCTTT

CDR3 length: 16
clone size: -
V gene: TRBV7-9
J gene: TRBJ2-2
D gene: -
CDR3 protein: CASIHRAAGGIGELFF
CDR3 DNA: TGTGCCAGCATCCATAGGGCGGCAGGCGGGATCGGGGAGCTGTTTTTT

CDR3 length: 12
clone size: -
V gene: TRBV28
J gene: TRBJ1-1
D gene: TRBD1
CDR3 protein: CAGQGMNTEAFF
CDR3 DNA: TGTGCCGGACAGGGAATGAACACTGAAGCTTTCTTT

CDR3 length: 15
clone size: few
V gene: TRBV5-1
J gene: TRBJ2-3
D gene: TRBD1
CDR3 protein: CASSFTGVGTDTQYF
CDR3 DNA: TGCGCCAGCAGCTTCACAGGGGTGGGCACAGATACGCAGTATTTT

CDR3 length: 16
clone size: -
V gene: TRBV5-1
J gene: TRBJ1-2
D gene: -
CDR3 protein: CASSLGTGSLNYGYTF
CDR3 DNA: TGCGCCAGCAGCCTGGGTACAGGGTCCCTTAACTATGGCTACACCTTC

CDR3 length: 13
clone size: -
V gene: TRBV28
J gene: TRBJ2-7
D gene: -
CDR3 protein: CASSFWATYEQYF
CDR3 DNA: TGTGCCAGCAGTTTCTGGGCTACCTACGAGCAGTACTTC

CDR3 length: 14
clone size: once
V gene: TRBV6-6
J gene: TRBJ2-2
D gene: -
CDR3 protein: CASSYSRDTGELFF
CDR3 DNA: TGTGCCAGCAGTTACTCCAGGGACACCGGGGAGCTGTTTTTT

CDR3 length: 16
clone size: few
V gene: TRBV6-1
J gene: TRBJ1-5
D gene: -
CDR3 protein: CASSGQAWFGNQPQHF
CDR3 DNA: TGTGCCAGCAGTGGCCAGGCGTGGTTCGGCAATCAGCCCCAGCATTTT

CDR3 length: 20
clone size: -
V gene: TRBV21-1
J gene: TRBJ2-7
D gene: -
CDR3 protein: CASSNGRGLAVAGGVNEQYF
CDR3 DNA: TGTGCCAGCAGCAACGGTCGGGGACTAGCCGTAGCGGGAGGGGTGAACGAGCAGTACTTC

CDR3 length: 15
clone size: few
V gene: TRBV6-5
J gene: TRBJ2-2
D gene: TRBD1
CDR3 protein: CASRIRDRAIGELFF
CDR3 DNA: TGTGCCAGCAGAATCCGGGACAGGGCGATTGGGGAGCTGTTTTTT

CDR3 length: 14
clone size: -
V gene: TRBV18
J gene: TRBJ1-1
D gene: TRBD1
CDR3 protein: CASSQGQGNTEAFF
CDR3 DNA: TGTGCCAGCTCACAGGGACAGGGGAACACTGAAGCTTTCTTT

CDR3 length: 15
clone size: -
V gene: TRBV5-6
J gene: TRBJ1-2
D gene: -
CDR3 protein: CASNKWGGAFYGYTF
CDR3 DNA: TGTGCCAGCAACAAATGGGGGGGGGCCTTCTATGGCTACACCTTC

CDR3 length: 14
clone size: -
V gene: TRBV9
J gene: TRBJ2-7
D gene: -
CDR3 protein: CASSVGPGEHEQYF
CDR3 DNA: TGTGCCAGCAGCGTAGGGCCGGGGGAACACGAGCAGTACTTC

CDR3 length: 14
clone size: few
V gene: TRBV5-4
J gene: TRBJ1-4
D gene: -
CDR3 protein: CASSVPGLNEKLFF
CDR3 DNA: TGTGCCAGCAGCGTCCCGGGACTAAATGAAAAACTGTTTTTT

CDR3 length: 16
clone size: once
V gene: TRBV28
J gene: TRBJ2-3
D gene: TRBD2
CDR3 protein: CASYGSGLASTDTQYF
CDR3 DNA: TGTGCCTCCTATGGTTCGGGACTAGCGAGCACAGATACGCAGTATTTT

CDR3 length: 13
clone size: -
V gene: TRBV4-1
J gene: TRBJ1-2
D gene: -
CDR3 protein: CASSPLGQMGYTF
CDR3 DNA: TGCGCCAGCAGCCCCCTGGGCCAGATGGGCTACACCTTC

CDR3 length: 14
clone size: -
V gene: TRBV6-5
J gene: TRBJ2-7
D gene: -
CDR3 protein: CASSYSWQGSEQYF
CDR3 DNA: TGTGCCAGCAGTTACTCGTGGCAGGGAAGCGAGCAGTACTTC

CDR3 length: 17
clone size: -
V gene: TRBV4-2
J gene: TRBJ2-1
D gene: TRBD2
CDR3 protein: CASSQVRRGGWLNEQFF
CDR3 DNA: TGTGCCAGCAGCCAAGTTCGGCGGGGGGGCTGGCTTAATGAGCAGTTCTTC

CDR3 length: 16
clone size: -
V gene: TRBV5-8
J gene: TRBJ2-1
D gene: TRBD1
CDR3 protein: CASSQNRDSSYNEQFF
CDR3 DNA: TGTGCCAGCAGCCAAAACCGGGACAGCTCATACAATGAGCAGTTCTTC

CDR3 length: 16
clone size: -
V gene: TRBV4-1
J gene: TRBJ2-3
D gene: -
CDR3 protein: CASSQERQAWTDTQYF
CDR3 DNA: TGCGCCAGCAGCCAAGAAAGACAGGCCTGGACAGATACGCAGTATTTT

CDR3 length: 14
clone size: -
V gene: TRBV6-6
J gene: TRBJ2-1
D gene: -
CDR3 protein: CASSPQTRSNEQFF
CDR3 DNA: TGTGCCAGCAGTCCCCAGACTAGGAGCAATGAGCAGTTCTTC

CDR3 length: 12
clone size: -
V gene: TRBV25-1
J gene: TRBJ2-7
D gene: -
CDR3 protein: CASRSGFYEQYF
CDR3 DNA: TGTGCCAGCCGCTCGGGATTCTACGAGCAGTACTTC

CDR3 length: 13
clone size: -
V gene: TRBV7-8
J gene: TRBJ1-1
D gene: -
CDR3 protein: CASSLNTNTEAFF
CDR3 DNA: TGTGCCAGCAGCTTAAACACGAACACTGAAGCTTTCTTT

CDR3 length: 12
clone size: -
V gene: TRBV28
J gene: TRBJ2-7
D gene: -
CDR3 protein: CASRADSYEQYF
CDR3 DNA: TGTGCCAGCAGAGCCGACAGTTACGAGCAGTACTTC